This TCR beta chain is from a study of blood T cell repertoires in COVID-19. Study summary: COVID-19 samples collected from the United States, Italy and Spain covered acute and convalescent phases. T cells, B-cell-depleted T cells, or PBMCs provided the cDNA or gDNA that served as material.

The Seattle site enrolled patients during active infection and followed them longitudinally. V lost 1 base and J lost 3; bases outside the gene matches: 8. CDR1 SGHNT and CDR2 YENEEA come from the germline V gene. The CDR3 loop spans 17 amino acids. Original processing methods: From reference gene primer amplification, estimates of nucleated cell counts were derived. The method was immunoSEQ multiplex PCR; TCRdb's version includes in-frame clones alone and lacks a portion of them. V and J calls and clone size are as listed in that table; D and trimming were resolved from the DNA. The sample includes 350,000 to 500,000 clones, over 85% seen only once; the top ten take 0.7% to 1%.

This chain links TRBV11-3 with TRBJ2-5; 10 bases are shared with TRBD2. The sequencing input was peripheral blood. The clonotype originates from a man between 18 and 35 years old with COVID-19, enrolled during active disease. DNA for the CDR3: TGTGCCAGCAGCTTAGTAAGGCTAGCGGGGGCAAAAGAGACCCAGTACTTC. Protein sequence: CASSLVRLAGAKETQYF.